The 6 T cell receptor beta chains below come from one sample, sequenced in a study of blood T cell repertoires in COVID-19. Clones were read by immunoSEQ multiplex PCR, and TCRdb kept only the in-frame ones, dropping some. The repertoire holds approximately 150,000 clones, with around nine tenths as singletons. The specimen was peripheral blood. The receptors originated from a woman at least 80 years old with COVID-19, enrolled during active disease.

For the CDR3, the DNA is TGTGCCAGCAGCCTAGGAACAGGGTGGAATCAGCCCCAGCATTTT. This gives the protein CASSLGTGWNQPQHF. This chain connects TRBV7-6 to TRBJ1-5, with D possibly being TRBD1 (6 bases). Germline V gene data show CDR1 as SGHVS and CDR2 as FNYEAQ. Trimming took off 5 bases at V and 4 bases at J, with 15 bases between the two ends. The CDR3 sequence is 15 residues long. Combining the CDR3 with reference TRBV7-6 and TRBJ1-5 gives the whole variable domain GAGVSQSPRYKVTKRGQDVALRCDPISGHVSLYWYRQALGQGPEFLTYFNYEAQQDKSGLPNDRFSAERPEGSISTLTIQRTEQRDSAMYRCASSLGTGWNQPQHFGDGTRLSIL.

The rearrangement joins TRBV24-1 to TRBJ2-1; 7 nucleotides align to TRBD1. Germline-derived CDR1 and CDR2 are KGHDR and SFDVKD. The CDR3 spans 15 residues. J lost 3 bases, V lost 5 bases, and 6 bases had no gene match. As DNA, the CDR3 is TGTGCCACCAGTGGTGGGGGACAGTACTACAATGAGCAGTTCTTC. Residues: CATSGGGQYYNEQFF.

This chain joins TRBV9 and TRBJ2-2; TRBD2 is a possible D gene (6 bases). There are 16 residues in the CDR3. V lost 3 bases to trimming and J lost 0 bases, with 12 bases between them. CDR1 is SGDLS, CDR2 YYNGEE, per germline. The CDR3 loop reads CASSGLGTANTGELFF. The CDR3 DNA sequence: TGTGCCAGCAGCGGTCTGGGGACTGCGAACACCGGGGAGCTGTTTTTT.

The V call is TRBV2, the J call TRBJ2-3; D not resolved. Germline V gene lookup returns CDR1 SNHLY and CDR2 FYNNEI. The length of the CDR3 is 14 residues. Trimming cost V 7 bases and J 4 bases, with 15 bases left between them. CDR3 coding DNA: TGTGCCAGCATGACACTCCGTTCGGCAGATACGCAGTATTTT. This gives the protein CASMTLRSADTQYF.

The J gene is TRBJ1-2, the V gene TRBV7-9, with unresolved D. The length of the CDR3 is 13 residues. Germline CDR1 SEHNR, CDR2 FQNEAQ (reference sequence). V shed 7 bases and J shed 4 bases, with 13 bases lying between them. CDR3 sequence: CASKNSPLYGYTF. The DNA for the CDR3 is TGTGCCAGCAAGAACAGCCCTCTCTATGGCTACACCTTC.

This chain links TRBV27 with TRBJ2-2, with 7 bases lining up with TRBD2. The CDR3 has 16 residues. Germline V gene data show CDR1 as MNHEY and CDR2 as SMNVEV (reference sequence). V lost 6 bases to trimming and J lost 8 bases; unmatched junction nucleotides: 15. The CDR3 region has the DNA TGTGCCAGCAGCCACGGGGGAGGGCGTTTGGCGGGGGAGCTGTTTTTT. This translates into CASSHGGGRLAGELFF.